This T cell receptor beta chain was recovered during a study of identical twins. Unmatched junction bases numbered 8, after V lost 4 bases and J lost 8 bases. Germline CDR1 and CDR2: SNHLY and FYNNEI. CDR3 length equals 13 residues. One entry per CDR3 protein results from TCRdb running MiXCR on the 5' RACE reads. Altogether 300,000 to 350,000 distinct CDR3 sequences are present, 9% to 15% being singletons, with the ten largest covering approximately 7.6%. This sample also belongs to another study, concerning yellow fever vaccine responses in identical twins.

The J gene is TRBJ2-7, the V gene TRBV2; 7 nucleotides line up with TRBD1. Sequencing used CD8+ T cells sorted from blood. The TCR was taken from a woman aged 18-35 years in good health. This CDR3 reads CASSASTGEKQYF. The CDR3 DNA is TGTGCCAGCAGTGCTTCCACAGGGGAGAAGCAGTACTTC.